These 9 T cell receptor beta chains share one sample of origin, sequenced in a study of blood T cells in healthy people across ages. The authors ran a second PCR of roughly 6 to 11 cycles using a sample-barcoded 5' primer and a J-beta primer mix. TCRdb processed the 5' RACE reads anew with MiXCR; each CDR3 protein has one entry. This repertoire shows 600,000 to 800,000 distinct CDR3 sequences, roughly 21% found once; its top ten account for roughly 3.9%. Material: blood. The receptors were gathered from a man between 65 and 79 years old in good health.

This clonotype came up many times. J is TRBJ2-1 and V is TRBV2; no clear D. The CDR3 is 11 residues long. Germline values: CDR1 SNHLY, CDR2 FYNNEI. Trimming left V 3 bases short and J 10 bases short, with 7 bases between. This CDR3 is CASSEVVEQFF. The CDR3 DNA is TGTGCCAGCAGTGAGGTCGTCGAGCAGTTCTTC. Combining the CDR3 with reference TRBV2 and TRBJ2-1 gives the whole variable domain EPEVTQTPSHQVTQMGQEVILRCVPISNHLYFYWYRQILGQKVEFLVSFYNNEISEKSEIFDDQFSVERPDGSNFTLKIRSTKLEDSAMYFCASSEVVEQFFGPGTRLTVL.

In this sample, this clonotype turned up a few times. J is TRBJ1-2 and V is TRBV4-2; 8 bases align to TRBD1. The ends lost 1 base at V and 6 bases at J; junction bases unmatched: 4. The CDR3 covers 14 residues. Germline-derived CDR1 and CDR2 are LGHNA and YNFKEQ. In DNA, the CDR3 is TGTGCCAGCAGCCAAGGAGACAGGGGAAATGGCTACACCTTC. Its translation is CASSQGDRGNGYTF.

A few counts support this clonotype. The V and J genes are TRBV5-8 and TRBJ2-5, with a possible D match to TRBD2 (6 bases). The DNA end favors TRBJ2-7, so the J call may be wrong. The CDR3 has 14 amino acids. Germline loops: CDR1 SGHTS, CDR2 YDEGEE. The CDR3 nucleotides are TGTGCCAGCAGCTTCAGATCTAGCGCCTACGAGCAGTACTTC. Its translation is CASSFRSSAYEQYF.

The V and J genes are TRBV5-1 and TRBJ2-5, with 11 bases identical to TRBD2. From germline, CDR1 is SGHRS and CDR2 YFSETQ. The length of the CDR3 is 15 residues. J lost 3 bases, V lost 2 bases, and 3 bases had no gene match. The chain's CDR3 is CASSFVGLAEETQYF. CDR3 coding DNA: TGCGCCAGCAGCTTTGTGGGACTAGCGGAAGAGACCCAGTACTTC. The whole variable domain, filled in from reference TRBV5-1 and TRBJ2-5, reads KAGVTQTPRYLIKTRGQQVTLSCSPISGHRSVSWYQQTPGQGLQFLFEYFSETQRNKGNFPGRFSGRQFSNSRSEMNVSTLELGDSALYLCASSFVGLAEETQYFGPGTRLLVL.

The table lists this clonotype with a few counts. The chain carries TRBV2 and TRBJ1-2; a possible D gene is TRBD1 (5 bases). CDR3 length equals 13 residues. V lost 6 bases, J lost 8 bases, and 16 bases lay in between. Germline CDR1 is SNHLY and CDR2 is FYNNEI. CDR3 bases: TGTGCCAGCAGCCGGGACCCATTAGGAGGCTACACCTTC. This sequence encodes CASSRDPLGGYTF. Full variable domain (missing parts from reference TRBV2 and TRBJ1-2): EPEVTQTPSHQVTQMGQEVILRCVPISNHLYFYWYRQILGQKVEFLVSFYNNEISEKSEIFDDQFSVERPDGSNFTLKIRSTKLEDSAMYFCASSRDPLGGYTFGSGTRLTVV.

At least ten counts were recorded for this clonotype. V usage is TRBV20-1 and J usage is TRBJ1-5; D remains unclear. The germline gives CDR1 DFQATT, CDR2 SNEGSKA (reference sequence). The V end lost 3 bases, the J end lost 6 bases, and 12 bases lay between the germline ends. The CDR3 spans 13 residues. The CDR3 DNA sequence: TGCAGTGCTAGCGTGGGATCCGGTCAGCCCCAGCATTTT. Protein sequence: CSASVGSGQPQHF.

The rearrangement links TRBV5-6 to TRBJ2-1; D call uncertain. Germline-derived CDR1 and CDR2 are SGHDT and YYEEEE. The CDR3 extends over 14 amino acids. V lost 7 bases to trimming and J lost 10 bases, with 21 bases between them. This chain's CDR3 is CASSSNTYAIEQFF. The DNA of the CDR3 is TGTGCCAGCTCCTCGAACACCTATGCGATCGAGCAGTTCTTC.

The sample holds many counts of this clonotype. The gene calls are TRBV3-1 and TRBJ1-3; no clear D gene. The CDR3 totals 12 residues. V lost 1 base to trimming and J lost 4 bases, with 2 bases between them. Germline V CDR1 and CDR2: LGHDT, YNNKEL (reference sequence). CDR3 protein: CASSQGGNTIYF. CDR3 in DNA: TGTGCCAGCAGCCAAGGGGGAAACACCATATATTTT. Full variable domain (outside the CDR3, taken from reference TRBV3-1 and TRBJ1-3): DTAVSQTPKYLVTQMGNDKSIKCEQNLGHDTMYWYKQDSKKFLKIMFSYNNKELIINETVPNRFSPKSPDKAHLNLHINSLELGDSAVYFCASSQGGNTIYFGEGSWLTVV.

The chain links TRBV5-6 to TRBJ2-1, with TRBD2 as a possible D gene (5 bases). This CDR3 spans 15 amino acids. Germline V gene lookup returns CDR1 SGHDT and CDR2 YYEEEE. The ends were cut back, 3 bases at V and 3 bases at J, with 13 bases in the middle. CDR3 DNA: TGTGCCAGCAGCTCTCGGGGTGGGAACTACAATGAGCAGTTCTTC. Its translation is CASSSRGGNYNEQFF. Filled out from reference TRBV5-6 and TRBJ2-1, the complete variable domain reads DAGVTQSPTHLIKTRGQQVTLRCSPKSGHDTVSWYQQALGQGPQFIFQYYEEEERQRGNFPDRFSGHQFPNYSSELNVNALLLGDSALYLCASSSRGGNYNEQFFGPGTRLTVL.